This is a list of T cell receptor beta chains from one sample in a study of blood T cell repertoires in COVID-19. Profiled with immunoSEQ multiplex PCR; TCRdb holds only in-frame clones, not every one. The data contain 85,000 or so clones, 90% to 95% of them singletons. Source material: peripheral blood. These receptor sequences come from a human donor with active COVID-19. The donor label of this sample is uncertain. CDR3s include the opening cysteine and the closing phenylalanine or tryptophan. D genes are given only for firm matches. The size field is filled for only some rows; it gives once, few, many or a size class.

V	size	D	J	DNA	CDR3
TRBV5-1	-	-	TRBJ2-7	TGCGCCAGCAGCTTGGAGGGGCAGGCCTTGGGTGAGCAGTACTTC	CASSLEGQALGEQYF
TRBV20-1	-	-	TRBJ2-1	TGCAGTGCTAGTGTATTGGTCGGGATCTACAATGAGCAGTTCTTC	CSASVLVGIYNEQFF
TRBV5-6	-	TRBD2	TRBJ2-2	TGTGCCAGCAGCCCGCCTAGCGGGAGAGGGTCTACCGGGGAGCTGTTTTTT	CASSPPSGRGSTGELFF
TRBV12-3/TRBV12-4	-	-	TRBJ2-7	TGTGCCAGCAGTTTCGGGATTGGACAGCAGTACTTC	CASSFGIGQQYF
TRBV9	-	TRBD2	TRBJ2-1	TGTGCCAGCAGCTCCAGGCTAGCGGGAGGGCCGAATGAGCAGTTCTTC	CASSSRLAGGPNEQFF
TRBV5-6	-	TRBD1	TRBJ2-3	TGTGCCAGCAGCTTGCGGCCAGGGGGTAGCAATACGCAGTATTTT	CASSLRPGGSNTQYF
TRBV28	-	-	TRBJ1-2	TGTGCCAGCACCCCCATGGGTAGGGGAGGCTACACCTTC	CASTPMGRGGYTF
TRBV5-1	-	-	TRBJ2-2	TGCGCCAGCAGCCCCGGGGGTACCGGGGAGCTGTTTTTT	CASSPGGTGELFF
TRBV5-6	-	TRBD1	TRBJ2-7	TGTGCCAGCAGCTTTAATCTCGGGACAGCCTTCTACGAGCAGTACTTC	CASSFNLGTAFYEQYF
TRBV4-1	-	-	TRBJ2-7	TGCGCCAGCAGCCAAGATCCCGGACAGAATCAGTACTTC	CASSQDPGQNQYF
TRBV7-8	-	-	TRBJ1-5	TGTGCCAGCAGCGCCCGGGCAGGGTCCAATCAGCCCCAGCATTTT	CASSARAGSNQPQHF
TRBV4-1	-	-	TRBJ1-1	TGCGCCAGCAGCCAAGCCCCCGGGGAAAGCTATGAAGCTTTCTTT	CASSQAPGESYEAFF
TRBV11-3	-	-	TRBJ2-3	TGTGCCAGCAGCCCACAGGGCTTCATCACAGATACGCAGTATTTT	CASSPQGFITDTQYF
TRBV11-1	medium-sized	-	TRBJ2-3	TGTGCCAGCAGCTTGGGGGGAGATACGCAGTATTTT	CASSLGGDTQYF
TRBV18	-	-	TRBJ1-5	TGTGCCAGCTCACCGGCGCCACAGGGTGGGAATCAGCCCCAGCATTTT	CASSPAPQGGNQPQHF